This paragraph reports one TCR beta chain. Its specificity is not known. Using CD45RO/CCR7/CD25/CD127/CD95/CD27, CD4+ naive, central memory, regulatory and stem cell-like memory cells were sorted. Sorting produced populations that all topped 95% purity. The entirety of the isolated RNA underwent reverse transcription, so expressed TCRB transcripts were sequenced. Sequencing used immunoSEQ multiplex PCR; TCRdb keeps in-frame clones, though not all of them. The profile shows around 240,000 clones, 55% to 70% of them singletons. These data come from a study of beta chain features in type 1 diabetes. Across the whole study: Examined across all samples were over 85 million sorted cells.

Study results and caveats: A greater similarity of naive, central memory and Treg TCRB repertoires was seen among patients than among healthy donors.

The source of this sequence is a man aged 25 to 45 in good health. The material sequenced was naive CD4+ T cells from blood.

CDR3 loop: CAWSAGTAYEQYF. CDR3 nucleotides: TGTGCCTGGAGTGCCGGGACAGCCTACGAGCAGTACTTC. The gene calls are TRBV30 and TRBJ2-7; TRBD1 matches 7 bases. This CDR3 region has 13 residues. Germline loops: CDR1 GTSNPN, CDR2 SVGIG (reference sequence). The ends lost 1 base at V and 2 bases at J; junction bases unmatched: 2.